The 9 T cell receptor beta chains listed next were all sequenced from one sample in a study of shared clonotypes between healthy human individuals. Using immunoSEQ multiplex PCR, the repertoire was profiled, and TCRdb retains in-frame clones only, with some absent. Of more than 550,000 clones detected, less than 95% appear once; the ten largest clones hold 30% to 35%. Sequencing input: memory CD8+ T cells from PBMCs. The subset here: CD45RO+ cells pooled with CCR7-negative TemRA cells. These receptors all come from a man between 18 and 35 years old in good health. Some clones in this sample may be carry-over from other donors' samples.

J is TRBJ2-7 and V is TRBV5-6; possible D gene TRBD1, 7 bases. V was shortened by 4 bases and J by 5 bases, with 10 bases between the two germline ends. Per the germline V gene, CDR1 is SGHDT and CDR2 is YYEEEE. CDR3 size: 12 residues. The CDR3 is CASSQGGNEQYF. The CDR3 region has the DNA TGTGCCAGCAGCCAGGGGGGTAACGAGCAGTACTTC.

The gene calls are TRBV5-1 and TRBJ2-7; D gene unclear. This CDR3 has 10 amino acids. The germline gives CDR1 SGHRS, CDR2 YFSETQ. The ends were cut back, 6 bases at V and 5 bases at J, with 6 bases in the middle. CDR3 nucleotide sequence: TGCGCCAGCATGGCGGACGAGCAGTACTTC. Translated: CASMADEQYF.

The chain has TRBV9 and TRBJ1-2, with 8 bases lining up with TRBD1. Looked up from germline, CDR1 is SGDLS and CDR2 is YYNGEE. The CDR3 totals 15 residues. The junction had 7 bases not matched to a gene; V was cut back by 3 bases and J by 3 bases. The CDR3 region is CASSGVGQADYGYTF. The CDR3 DNA follows: TGTGCCAGCAGCGGCGTGGGACAGGCTGACTATGGCTACACCTTC.

This chain links TRBV7-2 with TRBJ1-5; D unclear. The CDR3 covers 14 residues. Per germline, CDR1 SGHTA and CDR2 FQGNSA. Trimming cost V 1 base and J 7 bases, with 11 bases left between them. The CDR3 DNA is TGTGCCAGCAGCTTAGGTCGCGGGTTACAGCCCCAGCATTTT. It yields the protein CASSLGRGLQPQHF.

The chain recombines TRBV28 with TRBJ2-3; D is possibly TRBD1 (6 bases). The CDR3 is made up of 19 amino acids. V lost 7 bases and J 3 bases, leaving 29 bases between the germline ends. Germline values: CDR1 MDHEN, CDR2 SYDVKM. The CDR3 loop reads CASKGVLRTNLAGTDTQYF. CDR3 nucleotides: TGTGCCAGCAAGGGGGTCCTCCGGACCAACCTGGCTGGGACAGATACGCAGTATTTT.

The V call is TRBV7-7, the J call TRBJ2-1, with D possibly being TRBD2 (6 bases). The V and J ends lost 6 bases and 7 bases respectively, with 19 bases between them. Per germline, CDR1 SSHAT and CDR2 FNYEAQ (reference sequence). This CDR3 region has 15 residues. The CDR3 reads CASREEGCTPNEQFF. The CDR3, as DNA: TGTGCCAGCAGGGAGGAGGGATGCACCCCAAATGAGCAGTTCTTC.

V gene TRBV5-8 combines with J gene TRBJ1-1, with D maybe TRBD1 (5 bases). The CDR3 has 14 amino acids. The germline V gene encodes CDR1 SGHTS and CDR2 YDEGEE. The V end was cut by 0 bases, the J end by 8 bases, with 14 bases between. The CDR3 sequence is CASSLGVSGREAFF. The CDR3 DNA sequence: TGTGCCAGCAGCTTGGGAGTCTCGGGACGGGAAGCTTTCTTT.

The V gene is TRBV2, the J gene TRBJ1-5; 7 bases agree with TRBD1. CDR1 and CDR2 from the germline V gene are SNHLY and FYNNEI. The J segment lost 6 bases and the V segment lost 3 bases, leaving 5 bases of the junction unmatched. This CDR3 contains 14 residues. The CDR3 sequence is CASSDGGGIQPQHF. The CDR3 DNA reads TGTGCCAGCAGTGACGGAGGGGGCATTCAGCCCCAGCATTTT.

The chain links TRBV4-1 to TRBJ2-7, with D perhaps matching TRBD1 (5 bases). V was clipped by 3 bases and J by 5 bases, with 11 bases between them. Germline V gene lookup returns CDR1 MGHRA and CDR2 YSYEKL. CDR3 size: 13 residues. The CDR3 nucleotides are TGCGCCAGCAGCCACAGGGTCGACGACGAGCAGTACTTC. This translates into CASSHRVDDEQYF.